The T cell receptor beta chain described here comes from a study of OX40 agonist ivuxolimab in advanced cancers. The table came from immunoSEQ multiplex PCR; TCRdb's copy has only in-frame clones and leaves some out. This repertoire shows 45,000 to 60,000 clones, more than 75% found once; its top ten account for roughly 1.2%. CDR1 and CDR2 (germline): MNHNS, SASEGT. After removal of 6 bases from V and 3 bases from J, the junction contained 5 bases not matched to a gene. The CDR3 has 15 residues. This clone was counted a single time. The clonotype comes from an adult with an advanced solid tumor such as melanoma, head and neck, liver or kidney cancer. Sample: CD4+ or CD8+ T cells sorted from blood, taken in a trial of the OX40 agonist ivuxolimab. J is TRBJ2-7 and V is TRBV6-1, with 13 bases identical to TRBD2. This CDR3 reads CASRILAGGVYEQYF. In DNA, the CDR3 is TGTGCCAGCAGGATACTAGCGGGGGGGGTCTACGAGCAGTACTTC.